This TCR beta chain originates from a study of molecular identifiers for immune sequencing clone quantification. The study, taken as a whole, reports: Over 98% of effector molecules, yet under 1% of naive-cell molecules, were held by clones above 20 RNA copies.

CDR3 size: 13 residues. Germline loops: CDR1 LNHNV, CDR2 YYDKDF (reference sequence). Trimming took off 3 bases at V and 1 base at J, with 6 bases between the two ends. Many counts were recorded for this clonotype. What it recognizes is unknown. Naive CD8 T cell sorting was performed on the CD8+CD4-CCR7+CD45RA+ phenotype. Previously described methods and listed TCR primers were employed for the bulk TCR libraries. TCRdb recomputed calls from the PCR reads with MiXCR, one row per CDR3 protein. The table records some 65,000 distinct CDR3 sequences, 15% to 20% of them present only once. This chain connects TRBV15 to TRBJ1-1; D unclear. Material for sequencing was naive CD8+ T cells from blood, with Jurkat cell RNA spiked in. Noted subset: FACS-sorted CD8+CD4-CCR7+CD45RA+ naive T cells. This receptor was taken from a human donor in good health. Some libraries in this study had Jurkat cell RNA spiked in. CDR3 DNA sequence: TGTGCCACCAGCAGGGCCTGGAACACTGAAGCTTTCTTT. Translating gives CATSRAWNTEAFF.